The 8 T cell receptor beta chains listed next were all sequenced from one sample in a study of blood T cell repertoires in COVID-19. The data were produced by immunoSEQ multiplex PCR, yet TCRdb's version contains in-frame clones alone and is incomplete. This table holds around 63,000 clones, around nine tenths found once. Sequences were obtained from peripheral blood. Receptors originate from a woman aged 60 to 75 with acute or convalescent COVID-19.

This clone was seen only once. The CDR3 DNA reads as TGTGCCAGCAGCCGGTTCGGGGGGGCTAAGGTTGGAAACACCATATATTTT. Translated, it gives CASSRFGGAKVGNTIYF. The rearrangement links TRBV4-2 to TRBJ1-3; D is perhaps TRBD1 (6 bases). Germline V gene lookup returns CDR1 LGHNA and CDR2 YNFKEQ. V lost 4 bases and J 3 bases, leaving 19 bases between the germline ends. The CDR3 totals 17 residues.

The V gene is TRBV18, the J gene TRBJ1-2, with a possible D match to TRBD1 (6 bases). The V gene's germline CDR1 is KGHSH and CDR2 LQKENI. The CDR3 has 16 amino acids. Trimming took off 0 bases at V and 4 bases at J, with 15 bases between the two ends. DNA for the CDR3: TGTGCCAGCTCACCACCGGGGACAACAAAGATCTATGGCTACACCTTC. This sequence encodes CASSPPGTTKIYGYTF.

CDR3 region: CASSRRYNEQFF. The CDR3 DNA sequence: TGTGCCAGCAGCCGGAGGTACAATGAGCAGTTCTTC. This chain connects TRBV2 to TRBJ2-1; perhaps TRBD2 as D (5 bases). Deletions cut 6 bases from V and 4 bases from J, with 7 bases between. This CDR3 comprises 12 residues. Germline CDR1 reads SNHLY; CDR2 reads FYNNEI.

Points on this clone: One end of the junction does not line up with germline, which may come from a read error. As DNA, the CDR3 is TGTGCCAGCAACGCGAACTCCGGGGAGCTGTTTTTT. As protein: CASNANSGELFF. This rearrangement joins TRBV28 to TRBJ2-2, with no clear D. CDR1 and CDR2 (germline): MDHEN, SYDVKM. This CDR3 contains 12 residues.

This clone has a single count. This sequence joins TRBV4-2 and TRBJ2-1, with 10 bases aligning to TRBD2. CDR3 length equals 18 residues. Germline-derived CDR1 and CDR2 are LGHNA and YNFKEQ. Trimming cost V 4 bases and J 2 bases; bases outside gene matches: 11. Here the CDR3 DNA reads TGTGCCAGCAGCCGGGAGGAGACTAGCGGGTTCACCTACAATGAGCAGTTCTTC. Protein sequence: CASSREETSGFTYNEQFF.

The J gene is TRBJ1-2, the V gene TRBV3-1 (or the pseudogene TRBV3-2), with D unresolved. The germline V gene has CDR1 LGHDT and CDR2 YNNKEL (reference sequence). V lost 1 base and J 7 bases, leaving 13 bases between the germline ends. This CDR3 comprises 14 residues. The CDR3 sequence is CASSQVPTSGGYTF. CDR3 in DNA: TGTGCCAGCAGCCAAGTCCCCACCTCGGGTGGCTACACCTTC.

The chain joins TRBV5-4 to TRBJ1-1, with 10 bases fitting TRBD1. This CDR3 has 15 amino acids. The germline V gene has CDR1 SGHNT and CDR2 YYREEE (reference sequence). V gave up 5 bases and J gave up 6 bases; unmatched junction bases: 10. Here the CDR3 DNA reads TGTGCCAGCAGTTGGTCGGACAGGGGGAGGTCTGAAGCTTTCTTT. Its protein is CASSWSDRGRSEAFF.

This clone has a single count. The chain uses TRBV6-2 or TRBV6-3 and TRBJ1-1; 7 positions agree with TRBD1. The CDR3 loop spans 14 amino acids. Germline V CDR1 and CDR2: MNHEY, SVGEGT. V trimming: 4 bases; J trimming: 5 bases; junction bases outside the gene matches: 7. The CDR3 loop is CASSLGQRGTEAFF. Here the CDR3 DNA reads TGTGCCAGCAGTTTGGGACAGCGCGGGACTGAAGCTTTCTTT.